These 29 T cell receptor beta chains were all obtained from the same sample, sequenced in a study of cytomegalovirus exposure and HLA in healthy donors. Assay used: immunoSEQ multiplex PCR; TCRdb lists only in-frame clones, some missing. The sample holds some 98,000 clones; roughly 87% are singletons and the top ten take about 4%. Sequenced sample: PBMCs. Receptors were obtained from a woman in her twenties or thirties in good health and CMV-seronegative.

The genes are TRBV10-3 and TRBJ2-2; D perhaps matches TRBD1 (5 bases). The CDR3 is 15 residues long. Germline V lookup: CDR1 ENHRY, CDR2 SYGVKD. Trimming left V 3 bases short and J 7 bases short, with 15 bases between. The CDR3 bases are TGTGCCATCAGTGAACAGTCCATCAGGGTCGGGGAGCTGTTTTTT. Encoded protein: CAISEQSIRVGELFF.

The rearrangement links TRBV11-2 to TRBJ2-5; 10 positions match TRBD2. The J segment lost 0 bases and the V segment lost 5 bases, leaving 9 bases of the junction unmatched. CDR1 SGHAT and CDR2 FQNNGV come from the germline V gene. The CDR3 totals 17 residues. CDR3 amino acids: CASSKEGTSANQETQYF. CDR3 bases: TGTGCCAGCAGCAAAGAAGGGACTAGCGCAAACCAAGAGACCCAGTACTTC.

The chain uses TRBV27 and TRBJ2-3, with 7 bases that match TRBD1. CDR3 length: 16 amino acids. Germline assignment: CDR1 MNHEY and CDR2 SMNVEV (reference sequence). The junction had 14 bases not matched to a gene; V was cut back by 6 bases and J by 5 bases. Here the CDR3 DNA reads TGTGCCAGCAGACCCGACTCGACAGGGTATAAAGATACGCAGTATTTT. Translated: CASRPDSTGYKDTQYF.

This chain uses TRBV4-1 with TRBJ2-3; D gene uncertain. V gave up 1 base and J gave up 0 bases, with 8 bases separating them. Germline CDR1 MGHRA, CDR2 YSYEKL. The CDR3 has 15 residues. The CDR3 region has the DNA TGCGCCAGCAGCCAAGCGGTCCTTAGCACAGATACGCAGTATTTT. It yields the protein CASSQAVLSTDTQYF.

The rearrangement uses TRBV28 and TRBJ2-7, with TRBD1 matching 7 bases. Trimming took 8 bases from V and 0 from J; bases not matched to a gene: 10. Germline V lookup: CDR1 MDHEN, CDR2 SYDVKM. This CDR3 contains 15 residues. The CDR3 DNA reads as TGTGCCAGCTTAAGATTGAGGGGGCTCTCCTACGAGCAGTACTTC. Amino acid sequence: CASLRLRGLSYEQYF.

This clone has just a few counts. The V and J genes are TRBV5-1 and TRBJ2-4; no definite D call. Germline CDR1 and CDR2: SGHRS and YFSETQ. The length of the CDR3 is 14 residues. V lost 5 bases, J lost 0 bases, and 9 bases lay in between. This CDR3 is CASSINGAKNIQYF. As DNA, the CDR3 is TGCGCCAGCAGTATTAACGGAGCCAAAAACATTCAGTACTTC.

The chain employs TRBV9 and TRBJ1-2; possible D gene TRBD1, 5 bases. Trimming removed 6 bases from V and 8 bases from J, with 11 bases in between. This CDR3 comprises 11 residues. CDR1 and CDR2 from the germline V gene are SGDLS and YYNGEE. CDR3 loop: CASTSGVGYTF. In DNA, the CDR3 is TGTGCCAGCACGTCGGGGGTGGGCTACACCTTC.

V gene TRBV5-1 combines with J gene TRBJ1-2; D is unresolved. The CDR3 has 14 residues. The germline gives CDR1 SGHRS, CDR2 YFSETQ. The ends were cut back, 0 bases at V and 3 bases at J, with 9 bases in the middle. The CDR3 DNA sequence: TGCGCCAGCAGCTTGGAGCCCGCGGACTATGGCTACACCTTC. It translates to CASSLEPADYGYTF.

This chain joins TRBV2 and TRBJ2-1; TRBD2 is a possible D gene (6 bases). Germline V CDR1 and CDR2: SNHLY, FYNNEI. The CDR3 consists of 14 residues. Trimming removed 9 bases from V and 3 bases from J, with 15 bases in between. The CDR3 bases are TGTGCCAGTAATCGCGGGGCTAGCTACAATGAGCAGTTCTTC. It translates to CASNRGASYNEQFF.

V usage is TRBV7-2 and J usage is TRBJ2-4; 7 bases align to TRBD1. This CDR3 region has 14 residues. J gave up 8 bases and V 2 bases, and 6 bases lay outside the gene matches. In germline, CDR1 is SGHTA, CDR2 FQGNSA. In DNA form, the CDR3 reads TGTGCCAGCAGCTTAAGGGGGACAGCGGACATTCAGTACTTC. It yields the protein CASSLRGTADIQYF.

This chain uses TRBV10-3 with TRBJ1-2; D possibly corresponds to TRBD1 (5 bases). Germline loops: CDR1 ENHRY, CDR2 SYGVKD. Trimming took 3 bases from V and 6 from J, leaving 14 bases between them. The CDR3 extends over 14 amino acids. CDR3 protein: CAISDDSYRNGYTF. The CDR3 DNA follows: TGTGCCATCAGTGATGACAGCTACAGGAATGGCTACACCTTC.

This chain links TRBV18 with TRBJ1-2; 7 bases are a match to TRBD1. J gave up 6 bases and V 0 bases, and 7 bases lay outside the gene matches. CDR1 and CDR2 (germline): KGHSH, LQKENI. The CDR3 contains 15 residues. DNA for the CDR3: TGTGCCAGCTCACCACCTAGAACAGGGGCGGATGGCTACACCTTC. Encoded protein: CASSPPRTGADGYTF.

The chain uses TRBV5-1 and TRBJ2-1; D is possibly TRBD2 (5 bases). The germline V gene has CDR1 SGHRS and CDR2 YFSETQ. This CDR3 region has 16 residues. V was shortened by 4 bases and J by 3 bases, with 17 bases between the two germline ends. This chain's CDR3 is CASSLLTSPDYNEQFF. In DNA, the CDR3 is TGCGCCAGCAGCCTATTAACTAGTCCCGACTACAATGAGCAGTTCTTC.

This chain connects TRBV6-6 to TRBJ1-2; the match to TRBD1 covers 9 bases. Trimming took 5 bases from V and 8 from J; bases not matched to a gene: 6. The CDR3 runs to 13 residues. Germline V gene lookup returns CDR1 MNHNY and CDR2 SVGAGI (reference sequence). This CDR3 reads CASSQQGAGGYTF. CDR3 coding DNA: TGTGCCAGCAGTCAACAGGGGGCGGGCGGCTACACCTTC.

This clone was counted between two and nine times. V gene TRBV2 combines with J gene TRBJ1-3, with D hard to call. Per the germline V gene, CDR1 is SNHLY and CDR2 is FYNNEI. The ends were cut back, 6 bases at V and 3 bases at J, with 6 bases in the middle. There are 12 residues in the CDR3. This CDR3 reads CASRRDGNTIYF. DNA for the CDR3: TGTGCCAGCAGAAGAGATGGAAACACCATATATTTT.

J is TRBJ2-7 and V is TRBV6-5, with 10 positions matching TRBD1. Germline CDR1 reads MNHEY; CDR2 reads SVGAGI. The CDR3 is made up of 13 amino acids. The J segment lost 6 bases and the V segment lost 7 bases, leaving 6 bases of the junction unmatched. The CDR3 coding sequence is TGTGCCAGCACCACAGGACAGGGGGGCGAGCAGTACTTC. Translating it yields CASTTGQGGEQYF.

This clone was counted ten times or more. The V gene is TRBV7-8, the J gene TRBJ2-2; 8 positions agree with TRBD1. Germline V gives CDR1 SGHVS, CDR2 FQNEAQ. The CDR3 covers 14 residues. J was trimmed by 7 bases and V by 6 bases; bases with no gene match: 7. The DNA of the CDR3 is TGTGCCAGCAGGTTGGACAGGGTGGACGGGGAGCTGTTTTTT. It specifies CASRLDRVDGELFF.

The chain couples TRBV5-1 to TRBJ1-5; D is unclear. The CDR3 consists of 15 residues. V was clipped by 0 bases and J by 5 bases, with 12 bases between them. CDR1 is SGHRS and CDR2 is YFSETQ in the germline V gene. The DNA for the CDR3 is TGCGCCAGCAGCTTGGACGGTGGGAGATATCAGCCCCAGCATTTT. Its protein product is CASSLDGGRYQPQHF.

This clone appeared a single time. CDR3 protein: CASSAQIAGGLSEQFF. The CDR3 DNA sequence: TGTGCCAGCAGCGCCCAAATAGCGGGAGGGCTAAGTGAGCAGTTCTTC. This sequence joins TRBV9 and TRBJ2-1, with 11 bases identical to TRBD2. The ends lost 3 bases at V and 9 bases at J; junction bases unmatched: 11. Germline V lookup: CDR1 SGDLS, CDR2 YYNGEE. The CDR3 totals 16 residues.

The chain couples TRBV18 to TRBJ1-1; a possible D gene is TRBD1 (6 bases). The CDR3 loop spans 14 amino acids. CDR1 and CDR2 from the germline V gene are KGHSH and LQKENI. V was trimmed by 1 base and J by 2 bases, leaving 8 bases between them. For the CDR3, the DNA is TGTGCCAGCTCACCACTACAGGGTAACACTGAAGCTTTCTTT. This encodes CASSPLQGNTEAFF. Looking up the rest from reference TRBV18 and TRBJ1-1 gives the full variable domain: NAGVMQNPRHLVRRRGQEARLRCSPMKGHSHVYWYRQLPEEGLKFMVYLQKENIIDESGMPKERFSAEFPKEGPSILRIQQVVRGDSAAYFCASSPLQGNTEAFFGQGTRLTVV.

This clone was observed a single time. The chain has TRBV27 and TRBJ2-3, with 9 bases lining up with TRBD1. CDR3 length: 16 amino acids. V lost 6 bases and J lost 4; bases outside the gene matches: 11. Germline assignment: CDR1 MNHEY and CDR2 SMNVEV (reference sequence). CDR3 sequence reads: CASSTRGGQGPDTQYF. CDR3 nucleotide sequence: TGTGCCAGCAGCACCCGAGGGGGACAGGGTCCAGATACGCAGTATTTT.

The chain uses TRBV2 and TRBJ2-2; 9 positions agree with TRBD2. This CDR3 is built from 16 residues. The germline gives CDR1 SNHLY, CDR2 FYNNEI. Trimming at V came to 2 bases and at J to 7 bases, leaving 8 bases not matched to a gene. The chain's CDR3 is CASSESMQLAGGELFF. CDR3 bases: TGTGCCAGCAGTGAATCGATGCAACTAGCGGGCGGGGAGCTGTTTTTT.

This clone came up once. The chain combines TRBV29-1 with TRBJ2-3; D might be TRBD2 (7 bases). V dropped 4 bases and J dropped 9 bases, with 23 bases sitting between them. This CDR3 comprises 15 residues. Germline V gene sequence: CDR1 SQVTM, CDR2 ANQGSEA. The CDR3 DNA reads TGCAGCGTTGGGCGGGGGCTTACGGAATCAGGAACGCAGTATTTT. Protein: CSVGRGLTESGTQYF.

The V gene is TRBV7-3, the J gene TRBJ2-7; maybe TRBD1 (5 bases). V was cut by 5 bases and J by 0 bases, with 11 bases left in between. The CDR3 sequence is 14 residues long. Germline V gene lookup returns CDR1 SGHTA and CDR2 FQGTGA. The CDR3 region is CASSPSRDSYEQYF. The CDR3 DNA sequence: TGTGCCAGCAGCCCGAGCAGGGACTCCTACGAGCAGTACTTC.

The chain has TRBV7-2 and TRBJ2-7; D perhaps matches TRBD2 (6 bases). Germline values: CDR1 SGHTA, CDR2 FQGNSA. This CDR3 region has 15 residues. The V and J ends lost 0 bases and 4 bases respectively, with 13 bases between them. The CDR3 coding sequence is TGTGCCAGCAGCTTAGCGCAGCCGGGGGTATACGAGCAGTACTTC. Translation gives CASSLAQPGVYEQYF.

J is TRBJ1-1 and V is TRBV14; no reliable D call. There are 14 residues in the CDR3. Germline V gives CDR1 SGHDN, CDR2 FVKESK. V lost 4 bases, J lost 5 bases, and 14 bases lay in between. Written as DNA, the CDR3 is TGTGCCAGCAGCCTAAAACTAACGGGGACTGAAGCTTTCTTT. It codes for CASSLKLTGTEAFF.

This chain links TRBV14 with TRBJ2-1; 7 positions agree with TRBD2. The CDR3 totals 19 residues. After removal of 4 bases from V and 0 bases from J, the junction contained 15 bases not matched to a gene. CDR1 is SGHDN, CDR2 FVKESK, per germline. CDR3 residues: CASSLTRRLAGSSYNEQFF. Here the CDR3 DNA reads TGTGCCAGCAGCCTCACCCGGCGACTAGCCGGAAGCTCCTACAATGAGCAGTTCTTC.

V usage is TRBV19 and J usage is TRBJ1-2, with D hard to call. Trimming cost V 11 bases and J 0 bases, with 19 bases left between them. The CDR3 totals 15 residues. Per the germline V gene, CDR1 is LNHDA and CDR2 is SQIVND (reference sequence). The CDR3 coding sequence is TGTGCCGCGACGCGGATTGGATGGGCTAACTATGGCTACACCTTC. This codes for CAATRIGWANYGYTF.

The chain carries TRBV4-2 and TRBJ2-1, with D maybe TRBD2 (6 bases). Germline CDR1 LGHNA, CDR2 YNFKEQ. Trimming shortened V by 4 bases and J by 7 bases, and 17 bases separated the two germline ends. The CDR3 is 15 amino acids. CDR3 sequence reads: CASSRTSGTLNEQFF. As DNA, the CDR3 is TGTGCCAGCAGCCGAACTTCCGGGACTTTAAATGAGCAGTTCTTC.